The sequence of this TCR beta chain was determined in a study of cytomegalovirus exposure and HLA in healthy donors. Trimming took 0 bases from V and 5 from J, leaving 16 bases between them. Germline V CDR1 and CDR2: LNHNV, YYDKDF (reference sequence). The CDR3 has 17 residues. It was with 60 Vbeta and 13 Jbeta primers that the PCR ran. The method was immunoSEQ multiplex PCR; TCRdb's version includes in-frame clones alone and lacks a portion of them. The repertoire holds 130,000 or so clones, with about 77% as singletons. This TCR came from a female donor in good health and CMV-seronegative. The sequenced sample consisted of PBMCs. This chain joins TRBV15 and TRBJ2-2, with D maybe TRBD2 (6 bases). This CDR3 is CATSRDWRGGMTGELFF. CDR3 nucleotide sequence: TGTGCCACCAGCAGAGATTGGCGTGGCGGGATGACCGGGGAGCTGTTTTTT.